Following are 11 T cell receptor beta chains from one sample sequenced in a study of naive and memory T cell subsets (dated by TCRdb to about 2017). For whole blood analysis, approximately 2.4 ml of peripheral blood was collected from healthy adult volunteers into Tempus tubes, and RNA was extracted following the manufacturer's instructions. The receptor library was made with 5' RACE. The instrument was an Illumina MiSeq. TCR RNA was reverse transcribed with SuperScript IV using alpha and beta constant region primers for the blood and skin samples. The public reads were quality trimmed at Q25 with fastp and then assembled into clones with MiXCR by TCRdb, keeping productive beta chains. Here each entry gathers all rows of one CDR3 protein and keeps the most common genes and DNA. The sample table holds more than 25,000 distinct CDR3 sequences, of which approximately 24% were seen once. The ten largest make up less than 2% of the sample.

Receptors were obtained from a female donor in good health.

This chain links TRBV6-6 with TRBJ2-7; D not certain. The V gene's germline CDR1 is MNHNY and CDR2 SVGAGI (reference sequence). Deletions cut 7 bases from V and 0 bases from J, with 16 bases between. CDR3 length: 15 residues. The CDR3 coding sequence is TGTGCCAGCAAAAGGGCACAGTGGAGCTCCTACGAGCAGTACTTC. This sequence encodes CASKRAQWSSYEQYF.

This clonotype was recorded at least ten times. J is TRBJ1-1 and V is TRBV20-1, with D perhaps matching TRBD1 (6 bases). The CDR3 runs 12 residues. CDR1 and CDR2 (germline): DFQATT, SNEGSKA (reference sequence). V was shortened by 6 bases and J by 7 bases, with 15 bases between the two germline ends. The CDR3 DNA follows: TGCAGTGCCCGCGAGGGGGAGGTTGAAGCTTTCTTT. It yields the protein CSAREGEVEAFF.

CDR3 sequence: CASGTETQYF. In DNA form, the CDR3 reads TGTGCCAGTGGGACGGAGACCCAGTACTTC. The J gene is TRBJ2-5, the V gene TRBV6-5; D possibly matches TRBD1 or TRBD2 (5 bases each). The CDR3 has 10 amino acids. In germline, CDR1 is MNHEY, CDR2 SVGAGI. V was pared by 9 bases and J by 5 bases, with 7 bases between.

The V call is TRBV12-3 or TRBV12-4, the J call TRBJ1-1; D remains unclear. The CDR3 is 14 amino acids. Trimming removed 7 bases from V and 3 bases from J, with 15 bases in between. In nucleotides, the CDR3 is TGTGCCAGCACCACCGGTAAGATGTACACTGAAGCTTTCTTT. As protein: CASTTGKMYTEAFF.

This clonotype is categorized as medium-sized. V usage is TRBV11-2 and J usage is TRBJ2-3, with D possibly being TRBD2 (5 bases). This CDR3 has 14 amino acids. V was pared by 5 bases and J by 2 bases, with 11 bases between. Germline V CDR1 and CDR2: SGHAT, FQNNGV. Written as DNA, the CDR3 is TGTGCCAGCAGCAACGGGGTCTTCACAGATACGCAGTATTTT. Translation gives CASSNGVFTDTQYF.

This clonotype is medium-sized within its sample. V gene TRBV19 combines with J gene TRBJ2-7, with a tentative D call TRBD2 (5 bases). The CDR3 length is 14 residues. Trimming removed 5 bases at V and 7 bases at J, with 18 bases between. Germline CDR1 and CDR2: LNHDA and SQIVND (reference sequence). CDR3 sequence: CASSEGDYFGEQYF. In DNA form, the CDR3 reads TGTGCCAGTAGTGAGGGAGACTACTTTGGGGAGCAGTACTTC.

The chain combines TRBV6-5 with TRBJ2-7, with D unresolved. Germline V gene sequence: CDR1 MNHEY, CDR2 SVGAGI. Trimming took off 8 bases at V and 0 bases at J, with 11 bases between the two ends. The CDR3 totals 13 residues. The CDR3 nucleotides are TGTGCCAGCCTAAAGCCTGCCTCCTACGAGCAGTACTTC. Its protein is CASLKPASYEQYF.

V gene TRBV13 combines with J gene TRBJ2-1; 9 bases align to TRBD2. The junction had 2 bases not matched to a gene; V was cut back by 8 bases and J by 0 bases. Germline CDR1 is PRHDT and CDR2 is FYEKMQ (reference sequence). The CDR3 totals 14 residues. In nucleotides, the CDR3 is TGTGCCAGCGGTAGCGGGAGCTCCTACAATGAGCAGTTCTTC. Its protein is CASGSGSSYNEQFF.

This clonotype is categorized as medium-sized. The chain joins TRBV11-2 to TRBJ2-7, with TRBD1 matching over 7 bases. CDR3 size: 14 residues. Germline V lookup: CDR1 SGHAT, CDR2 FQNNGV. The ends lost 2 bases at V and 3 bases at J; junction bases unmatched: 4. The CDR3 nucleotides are TGTGCCAGCAGCTTAAACAGGGGAAGCTACGAGCAGTACTTC. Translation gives CASSLNRGSYEQYF.

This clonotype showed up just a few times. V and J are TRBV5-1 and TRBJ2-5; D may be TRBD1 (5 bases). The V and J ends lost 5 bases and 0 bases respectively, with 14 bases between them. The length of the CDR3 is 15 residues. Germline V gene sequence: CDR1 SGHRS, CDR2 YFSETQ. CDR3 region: CASRVQVGNQETQYF. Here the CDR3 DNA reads TGCGCCAGCAGGGTACAGGTGGGAAACCAAGAGACCCAGTACTTC.

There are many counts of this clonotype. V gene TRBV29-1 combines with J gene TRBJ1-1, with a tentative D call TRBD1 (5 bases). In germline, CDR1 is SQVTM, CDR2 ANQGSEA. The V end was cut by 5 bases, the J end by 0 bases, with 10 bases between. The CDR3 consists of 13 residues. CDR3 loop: CSVQGSMNTEAFF. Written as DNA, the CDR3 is TGCAGCGTTCAGGGATCCATGAACACTGAAGCTTTCTTT.